Listed here are 28 T cell receptor beta chains from one sample, sequenced in a study of OX40 agonist ivuxolimab in advanced cancers. Here immunoSEQ multiplex PCR was the method, and the copy in TCRdb shows in-frame clones only, minus some. The profile shows around 57,000 clones, 86% of them singletons. Sample: CD4+ or CD8+ T cells sorted from blood, taken in a trial of the OX40 agonist ivuxolimab. These receptors were collected from an adult with an advanced solid tumor such as melanoma, head and neck, liver or kidney cancer.

This clone has just one count. This rearrangement joins TRBV9 to TRBJ2-2; tentatively, D is TRBD1 (6 bases). V lost 4 bases and J lost 4, with 20 bases in between. This CDR3 spans 17 amino acids. CDR1 and CDR2 from the germline V gene are SGDLS and YYNGEE. In nucleotides, the CDR3 is TGTGCCAGCAGCCTCGCCAGGGGAGACAGTCGCACCGGGGAGCTGTTTTTT. Translated, it gives CASSLARGDSRTGELFF.

The rearrangement joins TRBV5-1 to TRBJ1-2, with D unresolved. Trimming took 5 bases from V and 1 from J, leaving 12 bases between them. The CDR3 extends over 14 amino acids. The germline CDR1 and CDR2 sequences are SGHRS and YFSETQ. The CDR3 here is CASSLSTGNYGYTF. In nucleotides, the CDR3 is TGCGCCAGCAGTCTATCGACGGGTAACTATGGCTACACCTTC.

The chain is built from TRBV10-3 and TRBJ1-1, with 7 bases matching TRBD1. Germline V gene lookup returns CDR1 ENHRY and CDR2 SYGVKD. The junction had 2 bases not matched to a gene; V was cut back by 4 bases and J by 3 bases. The CDR3 has 13 residues. CDR3 in amino acids: CAISGQGDTEAFF. DNA of the CDR3: TGTGCCATCAGTGGCCAGGGGGACACTGAAGCTTTCTTT.

The chain links TRBV28 to TRBJ2-1, with D uncertain. The CDR3 length is 14 residues. Germline V gene lookup returns CDR1 MDHEN and CDR2 SYDVKM. V was trimmed by 6 bases and J by 4 bases, leaving 13 bases between them. The CDR3 protein is CASRPTNRYNEQFF. In DNA, the CDR3 is TGTGCCAGCAGGCCGACGAACCGGTACAATGAGCAGTTCTTC.

V usage is TRBV27 and J usage is TRBJ2-7; no firm D call. Germline V gives CDR1 MNHEY, CDR2 SMNVEV (reference sequence). This CDR3 is built from 15 residues. Trimming took off 2 bases at V and 0 bases at J, with 11 bases between the two ends. The CDR3 protein is CASSLLGSNSYEQYF. For the CDR3, the DNA is TGTGCCAGCAGTTTACTGGGCTCTAACTCCTACGAGCAGTACTTC.

The V call is TRBV30, the J call TRBJ2-2; 10 bases are a match to TRBD2. The germline gives CDR1 GTSNPN, CDR2 SVGIG (reference sequence). This CDR3 has 15 residues. J gave up 4 bases and V 5 bases, and 7 bases lay outside the gene matches. The CDR3 nucleotides read TGTGCCTGGGCCAAGGGACTAGCGCGCACCGGGGAGCTGTTTTTT. Residues: CAWAKGLARTGELFF.

The J gene is TRBJ1-5, the V gene TRBV19; 7 nucleotides match TRBD1. Germline CDR1 and CDR2: LNHDA and SQIVND (reference sequence). The junction had 8 bases not matched to a gene; V was cut back by 2 bases and J by 7 bases. This CDR3 has 15 residues. In nucleotides, the CDR3 is TGTGCCAGTAGTATATCCGACAGGGACATCCAGCCCCAGCATTTT. Translation gives CASSISDRDIQPQHF.

The V and J genes are TRBV6-1 and TRBJ2-2, with no clear D. With 2 bases removed from V and 4 bases from J, the gap between germline ends came to 5 bases. Germline loops: CDR1 MNHNS, CDR2 SASEGT. The CDR3 extends over 13 amino acids. Here the CDR3 DNA reads TGTGCCAGCAGTGAATCGGGCACCGGGGAGCTGTTTTTT. Amino acids: CASSESGTGELFF.

V usage is TRBV2 and J usage is TRBJ2-2, with no clear D. Deletions cut 4 bases from V and 1 base from J, with 10 bases between. The CDR3 is made up of 15 amino acids. Germline loops: CDR1 SNHLY, CDR2 FYNNEI. CDR3 bases: TGTGCCAGCAGTGCTAACAGCTTGAACACCGGGGAGCTGTTTTTT. Translated: CASSANSLNTGELFF.

This rearrangement joins TRBV20-1 to TRBJ2-5; D may be TRBD2 (6 bases). The ends were cut back, 0 bases at V and 10 bases at J, with 9 bases in the middle. The CDR3 runs to 11 residues. The germline V gene encodes CDR1 DFQATT and CDR2 SNEGSKA (reference sequence). The CDR3 is CSARDAGGQYF. The DNA of the CDR3 is TGCAGTGCTAGAGATGCCGGGGGCCAGTACTTC.

This clone was counted a single time. The chain links TRBV5-1 to TRBJ2-4, with D unresolved. With 0 bases removed from V and 4 bases from J, the gap between germline ends came to 8 bases. Germline values: CDR1 SGHRS, CDR2 YFSETQ. The CDR3 runs 14 residues. The DNA of the CDR3 is TGCGCCAGCAGCTTGGTAGCCGAGAAAAACATTCAGTACTTC. Its protein is CASSLVAEKNIQYF.

The V gene is TRBV11-2, the J gene TRBJ1-2; 9 bases are a match to TRBD1. V lost 2 bases to trimming and J lost 4 bases; unmatched junction nucleotides: 8. The length of the CDR3 is 16 residues. The V gene's germline CDR1 is SGHAT and CDR2 FQNNGV. The CDR3, as DNA: TGTGCCAGCAGCTTAACAGGGGGCCCTCTGGGCTATGGCTACACCTTC. Protein sequence: CASSLTGGPLGYGYTF. The whole variable domain, remainder taken from reference TRBV11-2 and TRBJ1-2, is EAGVAQSPRYKIIEKRQSVAFWCNPISGHATLYWYQQILGQGPKLLIQFQNNGVVDDSQLPKDRFSAERLKGVDSTLKIQPAKLEDSAVYLCASSLTGGPLGYGYTFGSGTRLTVV.

The genes are TRBV19 and TRBJ2-1; 8 nucleotides line up with TRBD1. The germline gives CDR1 LNHDA, CDR2 SQIVND (reference sequence). This CDR3 has 14 amino acids. V shed 8 bases and J 7 bases; nucleotides not matched to a gene: 10. CDR3 protein: CASSPDRVRNEQFF. Here the CDR3 DNA reads TGTGCCAGTTCCCCGGACAGGGTGCGTAATGAGCAGTTCTTC.

The chain has TRBV18 and TRBJ1-5; TRBD1 agrees at 7 bases. The CDR3 extends over 16 amino acids. The J segment lost 0 bases and the V segment lost 4 bases, leaving 6 bases of the junction unmatched. Germline CDR1 KGHSH, CDR2 LQKENI. The DNA of the CDR3 is TGTGCCAGCTCACTCGGGACAGCTACTAGCAATCAGCCCCAGCATTTT. Translated, it gives CASSLGTATSNQPQHF.

The chain recombines TRBV29-1 with TRBJ2-1; D is perhaps TRBD1 (5 bases). The germline V gene encodes CDR1 SQVTM and CDR2 ANQGSEA. The CDR3 consists of 12 residues. V lost 3 bases and J lost 9, with 12 bases in between. The DNA for the CDR3 is TGCAGCGTTGACTTCTCTAGGGGTGAGCAGTTCTTC. This codes for CSVDFSRGEQFF.

The chain combines TRBV2 with TRBJ1-1; tentatively, D is TRBD1 (5 bases). Germline V CDR1 and CDR2: SNHLY, FYNNEI. Between the trimmed V and J ends, which lost 6 bases and 0 bases, there was a span of 8 bases. This CDR3 contains 13 residues. The CDR3 sequence: CASRTTVNTEAFF. CDR3 sequence (DNA): TGTGCCAGCAGGACGACAGTGAACACTGAAGCTTTCTTT. Drawing the rest from reference TRBV2 and TRBJ1-1, the complete variable domain is EPEVTQTPSHQVTQMGQEVILRCVPISNHLYFYWYRQILGQKVEFLVSFYNNEISEKSEIFDDQFSVERPDGSNFTLKIRSTKLEDSAMYFCASRTTVNTEAFFGQGTRLTVV.

This clone was counted a single time. The V gene is TRBV27, the J gene TRBJ2-7, with TRBD1 as a possible D gene (6 bases). Per germline, CDR1 MNHEY and CDR2 SMNVEV (reference sequence). The CDR3 has 13 residues. V lost 6 bases and J 6 bases, leaving 15 bases between the germline ends. CDR3 sequence (DNA): TGTGCCAGCAGCATCAGGGGATTCGGCGAGCAGTACTTC. It translates to CASSIRGFGEQYF.

This clone was found a few times. The chain recombines TRBV10-3 with TRBJ2-5; 14 nucleotides agree with TRBD2. Trimming removed 2 bases from V and 9 bases from J; junction bases left unmatched: 2. The CDR3 consists of 14 residues. The germline V gene has CDR1 ENHRY and CDR2 SYGVKD. In DNA, the CDR3 is TGTGCCATCAGTGAGGGACTAGCGGGAGGAGCCCAGTACTTC. Amino acid sequence: CAISEGLAGGAQYF.

The V and J genes are TRBV7-2 and TRBJ2-3, with D unclear. This CDR3 spans 15 amino acids. Per germline, CDR1 SGHTA and CDR2 FQGNSA. V shed 2 bases and J shed 3 bases, with 12 bases lying between them. CDR3 in amino acids: CASSLKLLGTDTQYF. CDR3 nucleotides: TGTGCCAGCAGCTTAAAGTTGTTAGGTACAGATACGCAGTATTTT.

This sequence joins TRBV29-1 and TRBJ1-5; the D is unclear. Germline CDR1 reads SQVTM; CDR2 reads ANQGSEA. V lost 5 bases and J 7 bases, leaving 15 bases between the germline ends. The CDR3 runs 13 residues. DNA of the CDR3: TGCAGCGTTCGACAAGGAGAGGGACAGCCCCAGCATTTT. Translating gives CSVRQGEGQPQHF.

J is TRBJ1-2 and V is TRBV29-1, with D hard to call. CDR1 and CDR2 (germline): SQVTM, ANQGSEA. The CDR3 length is 15 residues. With 5 bases removed from V and 3 bases from J, the gap between germline ends came to 19 bases. CDR3 in amino acids: CSVRTLEGAYYGYTF. The CDR3 DNA reads as TGCAGCGTTCGGACCTTAGAGGGCGCGTACTATGGCTACACCTTC.

As DNA, the CDR3 is TGTGCCAGCAGCAGCCAGCGGGGGGGCGAGCAGTACTTC. Translating gives CASSSQRGGEQYF. V is TRBV5-6 and J is TRBJ2-7, with 10 positions matching TRBD2. Trimming took 4 bases from V and 6 from J; bases not matched to a gene: 4. From germline, CDR1 is SGHDT and CDR2 YYEEEE. The CDR3 is made up of 13 amino acids.

This clone has a handful of counts. This chain uses TRBV21-1 with TRBJ1-4; the table's D call TRBD1 went unverified against the DNA. TRBV21-1 is a pseudogene segment. The length of the CDR3 is 17 residues. DNA of the CDR3: TGTGCCAGCAGCAACCAGGGCCACAGGGGGCGAGGTGAAAAACTGTTTTTT. It encodes CASSNQGHRGRGEKLFF.

The chain has TRBV27 and TRBJ1-1; D ambiguous. Trimming pared 4 bases from V and 1 base from J, leaving 13 bases between. CDR3 length: 15 residues. Per germline, CDR1 MNHEY and CDR2 SMNVEV (reference sequence). The CDR3 DNA is TGTGCCAGCAGTTCCCTCGGGGTACAGAACACTGAAGCTTTCTTT. Translating gives CASSSLGVQNTEAFF.

This chain joins TRBV11-2 and TRBJ2-3; D is undetermined. The CDR3 runs 14 residues. Trimming removed 3 bases at V and 2 bases at J, with 9 bases between. The V gene's germline CDR1 is SGHAT and CDR2 FQNNGV. CDR3 residues: CASSFLPNTDTQYF. For the CDR3, the DNA is TGTGCCAGCAGCTTCTTACCTAACACAGATACGCAGTATTTT.

This chain links TRBV6-5 with TRBJ2-7; 7 bases agree with TRBD1. After removal of 6 bases from V and 4 bases from J, the junction contained 6 bases not matched to a gene. Germline V gene data show CDR1 as MNHEY and CDR2 as SVGAGI. This CDR3 has 13 amino acids. CDR3 residues: CASRLDRAYEQYF. DNA of the CDR3: TGTGCCAGCAGACTCGACAGGGCATACGAGCAGTACTTC.

The CDR3 region is CASSPPGSGYNEQFF. The CDR3 nucleotides read TGTGCCAGCAGTCCTCCCGGCAGCGGGTACAATGAGCAGTTCTTC. This chain connects TRBV28 to TRBJ2-1, with D possibly being TRBD2 (6 bases). The CDR3 is 15 amino acids. The germline V gene has CDR1 MDHEN and CDR2 SYDVKM. With 5 bases removed from V and 4 bases from J, the gap between germline ends came to 15 bases. Combining the CDR3 with reference TRBV28 and TRBJ2-1 gives the whole variable domain DVKVTQSSRYLVKRTGEKVFLECVQDMDHENMFWYRQDPGLGLRLIYFSYDVKMKEKGDIPEGYSVSREKKERFSLILESASTNQTSMYLCASSPPGSGYNEQFFGPGTRLTVL.

The J gene is TRBJ2-7, the V gene TRBV7-9; D possibly corresponds to TRBD1 (7 bases). The CDR3 contains 14 residues. V was cut by 1 base and J by 6 bases, with 13 bases left in between. CDR1 and CDR2 (germline): SEHNR, FQNEAQ (reference sequence). CDR3 DNA sequence: TGTGCCAGCAGCTTAGACAGGGGAGGAGGCGAGCAGTACTTC. Amino acid sequence: CASSLDRGGGEQYF. The full variable domain, rest sourced from reference TRBV7-9 and TRBJ2-7, is DTGVSQNPRHKITKRGQNVTFRCDPISEHNRLYWYRQTLGQGPEFLTYFQNEAQLEKSRLLSDRFSAERPKGSFSTLEIQRTEQGDSAMYLCASSLDRGGGEQYFGPGTRLTVT.